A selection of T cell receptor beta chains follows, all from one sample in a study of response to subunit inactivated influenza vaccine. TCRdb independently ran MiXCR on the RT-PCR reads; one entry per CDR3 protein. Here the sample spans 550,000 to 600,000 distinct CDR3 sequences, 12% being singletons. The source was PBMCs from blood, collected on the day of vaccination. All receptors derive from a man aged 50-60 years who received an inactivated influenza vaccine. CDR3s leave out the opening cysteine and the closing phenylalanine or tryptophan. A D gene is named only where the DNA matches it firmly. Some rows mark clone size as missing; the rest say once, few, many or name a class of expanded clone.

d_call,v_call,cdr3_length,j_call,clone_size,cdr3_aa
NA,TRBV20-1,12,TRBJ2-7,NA,SAAKLGLNYEQY
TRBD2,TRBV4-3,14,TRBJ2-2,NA,ASSLAGEPNTGELF
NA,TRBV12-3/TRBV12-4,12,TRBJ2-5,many,ASSPRDGSIVQY
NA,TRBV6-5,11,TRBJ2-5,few,ASSYGERKTQY
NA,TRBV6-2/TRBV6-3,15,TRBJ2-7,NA,ASSFVLPRETSYEQY
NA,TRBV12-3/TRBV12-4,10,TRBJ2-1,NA,ASSLIINEQF
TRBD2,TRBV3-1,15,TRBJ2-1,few,ASSQAGRAGGPDEQF
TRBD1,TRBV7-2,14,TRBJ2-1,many,ASSLAPTGVGNEQF
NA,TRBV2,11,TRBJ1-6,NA,ASNGNRDSPLH
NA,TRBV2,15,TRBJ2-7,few,ASSERADWALIHEQY
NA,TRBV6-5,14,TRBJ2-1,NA,ASSYWAARGSNEQF
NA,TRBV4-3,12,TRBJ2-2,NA,GSSQLSNTGELF
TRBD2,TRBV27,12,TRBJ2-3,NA,ASRSGGGTDTQY
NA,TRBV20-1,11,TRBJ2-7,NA,SARVGSFYEQY
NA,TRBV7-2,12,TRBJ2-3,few,ASSLSLHTDTQY
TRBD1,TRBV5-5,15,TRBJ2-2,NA,ASSSILGQGVSGELF
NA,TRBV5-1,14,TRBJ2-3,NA,ASSLQGSLRTDTQY
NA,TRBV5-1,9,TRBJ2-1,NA,ASSSSYEQF
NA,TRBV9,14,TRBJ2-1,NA,ASSVGLLLSGNEQF
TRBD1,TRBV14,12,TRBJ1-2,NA,ASSRQTGNYGYT
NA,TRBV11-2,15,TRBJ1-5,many,ASSLSDVGNSNQPQH
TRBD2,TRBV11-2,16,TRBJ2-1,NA,ASSPGLAGGPSYNEQF
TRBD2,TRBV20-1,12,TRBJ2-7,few,SARGTSGRNEQY
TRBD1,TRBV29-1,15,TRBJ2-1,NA,SVGGPGQGNTYNEQF
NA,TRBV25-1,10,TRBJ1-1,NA,ASSESDGQAF
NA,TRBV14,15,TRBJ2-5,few,ASSQSGGGKIQETQY
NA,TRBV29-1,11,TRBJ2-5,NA,SVRGGSQETQY
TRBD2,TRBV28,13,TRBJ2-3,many,ASSLGTSGRDTQY
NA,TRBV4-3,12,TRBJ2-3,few,ASSPRSYTDTQY
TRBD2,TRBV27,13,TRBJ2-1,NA,ASSYTSGSKNEQF
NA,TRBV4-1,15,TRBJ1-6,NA,ASSQDGGIVFNSPLH
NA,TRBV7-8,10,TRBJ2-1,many,ASSHRANEQF
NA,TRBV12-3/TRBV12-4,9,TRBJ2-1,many,ASSLRNEQF
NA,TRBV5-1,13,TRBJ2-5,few,ASSLADPRAETQY
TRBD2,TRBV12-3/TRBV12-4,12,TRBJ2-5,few,ASSQTSGVGTQY
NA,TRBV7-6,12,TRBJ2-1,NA,ASRETVFGNEQF
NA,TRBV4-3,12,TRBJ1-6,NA,ASSPALSAEGVH
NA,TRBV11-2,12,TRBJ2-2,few,ASSPWGEAGELF
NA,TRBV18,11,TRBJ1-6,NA,ASSPLQLARLH
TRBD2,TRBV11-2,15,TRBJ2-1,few,ASRTPRGGQAYNEQF
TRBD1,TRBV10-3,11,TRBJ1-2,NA,ATARGTGFGYT
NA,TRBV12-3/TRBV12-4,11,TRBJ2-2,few,ASAQSNTGELF
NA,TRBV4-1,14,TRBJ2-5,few,ASSQDAGAQPVTQY
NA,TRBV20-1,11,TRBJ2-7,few,SARPDSRYEQY
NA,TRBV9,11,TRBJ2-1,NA,ASCESHDHEQF